One and the same sample provided the 28 T cell receptor beta chains below, sequenced in a study of beta chain features in type 1 diabetes. Expressed TCRB transcripts were sequenced, since all the RNA that had been isolated was reverse transcribed. Generated by immunoSEQ multiplex PCR, the TCRdb table keeps only in-frame clones and is missing some. The data show around 150,000 clones, about 8.1% seen once. Specimen: central memory CD4+ T cells from blood. Receptors were obtained from a man aged 18 to 30 in good health.

The chain links TRBV11-3 to TRBJ2-1; the match to TRBD1 covers 12 bases. The CDR3 contains 15 residues. Per the germline V gene, CDR1 is SGHNT and CDR2 is YENEEA. V trimming: 4 bases; J trimming: 6 bases; junction bases outside the gene matches: 4. The CDR3 reads CASSSMGQGANEQFF. In DNA, the CDR3 is TGTGCCAGCAGCTCGATGGGACAGGGGGCCAATGAGCAGTTCTTC. The whole variable domain, filled in from reference TRBV11-3 and TRBJ2-1, reads EAGVVQSPRYKIIEKKQPVAFWCNPISGHNTLYWYLQNLGQGPELLIRYENEEAVDDSQLPKDRFSAERLKGVDSTLKIQPAELGDSAVYLCASSSMGQGANEQFFGPGTRLTVL.

This clone was counted many times. The V gene is TRBV27, the J gene TRBJ2-1, with TRBD2 matching 8 bases. CDR1 and CDR2 from the germline V gene are MNHEY and SMNVEV (reference sequence). The CDR3 is 16 amino acids. Germline trimming cut 6 bases from V and 8 bases from J; bases unmatched to any gene: 15. CDR3 in amino acids: CASSPWGTSGSHEQFF. The CDR3 nucleotides are TGTGCCAGCAGCCCCTGGGGGACTAGTGGGAGCCATGAGCAGTTCTTC.

This clone appeared a few times. Here the CDR3 reads CASSKEGRGHTDTQYF. The CDR3 bases are TGTGCCAGTTCGAAGGAAGGGAGGGGTCACACAGATACGCAGTATTTT. The chain has TRBV19 and TRBJ2-3, with TRBD2 identical over 7 bases. V lost 8 bases and J lost 2; bases outside the gene matches: 13. Germline V gene lookup returns CDR1 LNHDA and CDR2 SQIVND (reference sequence). The CDR3 has 16 residues.

This clone appeared many times. CDR3: CASSLLRGRGTGELFF. The CDR3 nucleotides read TGTGCCAGCAGCCTCCTAAGGGGCAGAGGAACCGGGGAGCTGTTTTTT. The chain employs TRBV14 and TRBJ2-2; the D gene is possibly TRBD1 (5 bases). CDR3 length: 16 residues. Germline-derived CDR1 and CDR2 are SGHDN and FVKESK. Trimming cost V 4 bases and J 5 bases, with 17 bases left between them.

This clone was observed a few times. The rearrangement uses TRBV14 and TRBJ2-7, with 9 bases aligning to TRBD2. Per the germline V gene, CDR1 is SGHDN and CDR2 is FVKESK. Trimming took 1 base from V and 6 from J; bases not matched to a gene: 13. The CDR3 sequence is 17 residues long. The CDR3 here is CASSQGRLAGGSGEQYF. The CDR3 DNA sequence: TGTGCCAGCAGCCAAGGCCGTTTGGCGGGAGGGTCTGGCGAGCAGTACTTC. The full variable domain, completed using reference TRBV14 and TRBJ2-7, is EAGVTQFPSHSVIEKGQTVTLRCDPISGHDNLYWYRRVMGKEIKFLLHFVKESKQDESGMPNNRFLAERTGGTYSTLKVQPAELEDSGVYFCASSQGRLAGGSGEQYFGPGTRLTVT.

The chain has TRBV2 and TRBJ1-4; maybe TRBD1 (5 bases). Trimming removed 1 base at V and 8 bases at J, with 14 bases between. The CDR3 is 15 residues long. Per the germline V gene, CDR1 is SNHLY and CDR2 is FYNNEI. The CDR3 loop is CASSEESGAGEKLFF. The CDR3 DNA reads as TGTGCCAGCAGTGAAGAAAGCGGGGCGGGGGAAAAACTGTTTTTT.

A remark on this clone: This could be a read error, since a much larger clone is one nucleotide away. Distinct nucleotide sequences in the sample also encode this CDR3. This chain joins TRBV5-4 and TRBJ2-5; possible D gene TRBD2, 6 bases. This CDR3 contains 15 residues. V lost 4 bases and J 4 bases, leaving 17 bases between the germline ends. Per the germline V gene, CDR1 is SGHNT and CDR2 is YYREEE (reference sequence). The CDR3 spells CASSQTGSGGETQYF. CDR3 coding DNA: TGTGCCAGCAGCCAGACCGGGAGCGGAGGAGAGACCCAGTACTTC.

In its sample, this clone was seen a few times. The chain links TRBV21-1 to TRBJ2-5; TRBD1 was called by the table and not checked on the DNA. TRBV21-1 is given as a pseudogene. The CDR3 is 16 amino acids. The DNA for the CDR3 is TGTGCCAGCAGCAAAGAAAAGGGACAGACCATCGAGACCCAGTACTTC. It yields the protein CASSKEKGQTIETQYF.

This chain uses TRBV5-1 with TRBJ2-7, with TRBD1 as a possible D gene (6 bases). V lost 4 bases and J 2 bases, leaving 19 bases between the germline ends. There are 16 residues in the CDR3. The germline V gene encodes CDR1 SGHRS and CDR2 YFSETQ. The CDR3 bases are TGCGCCAGCAGCCTAGGGACAAAAGTCGCGCCCTACGAGCAGTACTTC. Residues: CASSLGTKVAPYEQYF.

The genes are TRBV7-2 and TRBJ1-1; TRBD1 aligns across 9 bases. V lost 5 bases to trimming and J lost 0 bases; unmatched junction nucleotides: 7. The CDR3 extends over 16 amino acids. The germline CDR1 and CDR2 sequences are SGHTA and FQGNSA. The CDR3 sequence: CASSLRTGAMNTEAFF. In DNA form, the CDR3 reads TGTGCCAGCAGCCTGAGGACAGGGGCTATGAACACTGAAGCTTTCTTT.

CDR3 region: CASSLVGGYSAPREKLFF. For the CDR3, the DNA is TGTGCCAGCAGCTTAGTTGGGGGGTACTCTGCCCCTAGGGAAAAACTGTTTTTT. The chain recombines TRBV7-2 with TRBJ1-4; tentative D call: TRBD1 (5 bases). From germline, CDR1 is SGHTA and CDR2 FQGNSA. The CDR3 contains 18 residues. V was cut by 1 base and J by 8 bases, with 23 bases left in between.

The chain is built from TRBV11-3 and TRBJ2-2, with 10 bases aligning to TRBD2. Germline V gene lookup returns CDR1 SGHNT and CDR2 YENEEA. The V gene end was trimmed by 1 base and the J gene end by 6 bases; junction bases not matched to a gene: 5. The length of the CDR3 is 16 residues. The CDR3 nucleotides are TGTGCCAGCAGCTTAGCCCTCAGCGGGGGGGCCGGGGAGCTGTTTTTT. Translated: CASSLALSGGAGELFF.

This clone has just a few counts. This chain links TRBV13 with TRBJ2-3, with a possible D match to TRBD2 (6 bases). Trimming took 0 bases from V and 2 from J, leaving 12 bases between them. This CDR3 is built from 16 residues. Germline CDR1 and CDR2: PRHDT and FYEKMQ (reference sequence). As DNA, the CDR3 is TGTGCCAGCAGCTTAGGGGGGCGGGGTTACACAGATACGCAGTATTTT. Its protein product is CASSLGGRGYTDTQYF.

The CDR3 reads CASSSGGFEQFF. CDR3 nucleotide sequence: TGTGCCAGCAGTTCGGGGGGTTTTGAGCAGTTCTTC. The chain uses TRBV28 and TRBJ2-1; 7 positions agree with TRBD2. The CDR3 is made up of 12 amino acids. The junction had 3 bases not matched to a gene; V was cut back by 4 bases and J by 9 bases. Germline CDR1 and CDR2: MDHEN and SYDVKM.

The chain employs TRBV25-1 and TRBJ1-2, with 9 nucleotides matching TRBD1. Per germline, CDR1 MGHDK and CDR2 SYGVNS. This CDR3 spans 13 amino acids. Unmatched junction bases numbered 4, after V lost 4 bases and J lost 7 bases. The CDR3 DNA is TGTGCCAGCAGTGGGGACAGGGTGGGTGGCTACACCTTC. It encodes CASSGDRVGGYTF.

The chain uses TRBV30 and TRBJ2-7, with 9 positions matching TRBD2. CDR1 is GTSNPN and CDR2 is SVGIG in the germline V gene (reference sequence). The CDR3 sequence is 16 residues long. V was clipped by 0 bases and J by 2 bases; unmatched bases: 8. CDR3 nucleotides: TGTGCCTGGAGTGTACCAAGAGCGGGAGGCACCTACGAGCAGTACTTC. This encodes CAWSVPRAGGTYEQYF.

J is TRBJ2-6 and V is TRBV7-9, with 8 bases that match TRBD2. V lost 6 bases to trimming and J lost 2 bases; unmatched junction nucleotides: 3. This CDR3 is built from 15 residues. Germline values: CDR1 SEHNR, CDR2 FQNEAQ (reference sequence). In nucleotides, the CDR3 is TGTGCCAGCAGACGGGGGGGCGCTGGGGCCAACGTCCTGACTTTC. It codes for CASRRGGAGANVLTF.

Many counts were recorded for this clone. The gene calls are TRBV30 and TRBJ2-6; no clear D gene. Germline values: CDR1 GTSNPN, CDR2 SVGIG (reference sequence). The germline V and J ends were trimmed by 2 bases and 3 bases, with 8 bases remaining between them. The CDR3 runs to 14 residues. The CDR3 DNA sequence: TGTGCCTGGAGTCGTGGAGATGGGGCCAACGTCCTGACTTTC. Its translation is CAWSRGDGANVLTF.

This clone turned up a few times. V usage is TRBV27 and J usage is TRBJ2-3, with TRBD2 matching over 9 bases. The germline V gene encodes CDR1 MNHEY and CDR2 SMNVEV (reference sequence). V was pared by 8 bases and J by 1 base, with 4 bases of the junction left unmatched. The CDR3 is made up of 14 amino acids. The CDR3 DNA follows: TGTGCCAGCCGACCTAGCGGGGGCACAGATACGCAGTATTTT. It encodes CASRPSGGTDTQYF.

Many counts were recorded for this clone. V gene TRBV10-3 combines with J gene TRBJ2-2; TRBD1 might be the D (6 bases). V was pared by 6 bases and J by 6 bases, with 17 bases between. The CDR3 loop spans 15 amino acids. CDR1 is ENHRY and CDR2 is SYGVKD in the germline V gene. The CDR3 nucleotides read TGTGCCATCAGGGAGACCCAACAGGGAGCCGGGGAGCTGTTTTTT. Protein product: CAIRETQQGAGELFF.

This clone was seen only a few times. This chain uses TRBV28 with TRBJ1-2; D unclear. Germline V CDR1 and CDR2: MDHEN, SYDVKM. V shed 3 bases and J shed 0 bases, with 11 bases lying between them. The CDR3 sequence is 15 residues long. CDR3 region: CASSLPFGANYGYTF. CDR3 sequence (DNA): TGTGCCAGCAGTTTGCCCTTCGGAGCTAACTATGGCTACACCTTC.

The genes are TRBV6-6 and TRBJ2-2; 7 nucleotides align to TRBD2. The length of the CDR3 is 13 residues. Germline V lookup: CDR1 MNHNY, CDR2 SVGAGI (reference sequence). Germline trimming cut 5 bases from V and 7 bases from J; bases unmatched to any gene: 4. The CDR3 loop reads CASSQGGIGELFF. Written as DNA, the CDR3 is TGTGCCAGCAGTCAGGGAGGGATCGGGGAGCTGTTTTTT.

This sequence joins TRBV9 and TRBJ2-7; D is possibly TRBD2 (6 bases). The CDR3 has 14 amino acids. V lost 9 bases, J lost 2 bases, and 18 bases lay in between. Per germline, CDR1 SGDLS and CDR2 YYNGEE. CDR3: CAISPGTLAYEQYF. The CDR3 DNA sequence: TGTGCCATTTCCCCCGGGACTTTGGCCTACGAGCAGTACTTC.

This clone was seen more than once but under ten times. The rearrangement joins TRBV30 to TRBJ2-5; tentative D call: TRBD2 (5 bases). The CDR3 has 14 residues. CDR1 is GTSNPN, CDR2 SVGIG, per germline (reference sequence). Trimming pared 0 bases from V and 7 bases from J, leaving 15 bases between. The chain's CDR3 is CAWSVRSLEGTQYF. CDR3 DNA sequence: TGTGCCTGGAGTGTTCGATCACTTGAGGGGACCCAGTACTTC.

The rearrangement uses TRBV15 and TRBJ2-1; D is undetermined. This CDR3 spans 15 amino acids. Per the germline V gene, CDR1 is LNHNV and CDR2 is YYDKDF (reference sequence). V was shortened by 2 bases and J by 3 bases, with 11 bases between the two germline ends. The CDR3 DNA sequence: TGTGCCACCAGCAGAACTCAAACGGGCTACAATGAGCAGTTCTTC. It encodes CATSRTQTGYNEQFF.

J is TRBJ2-5 and V is TRBV7-2, with no clear D. The CDR3 is made up of 11 amino acids. Germline CDR1 SGHTA, CDR2 FQGNSA. Trimming took 2 bases from V and 5 from J, leaving 3 bases between them. The CDR3 spells CASSLSETQYF. CDR3 coding DNA: TGTGCCAGCAGCTTATCGGAGACCCAGTACTTC.

The sample holds a few counts of this clone. The J gene is TRBJ2-7, the V gene TRBV7-6; 7 nucleotides match TRBD1. Losses at the gene ends were 4 bases for V and 6 bases for J; bases not matched to a gene: 12. Germline V gene data show CDR1 as SGHVS and CDR2 as FNYEAQ. This CDR3 comprises 15 residues. The CDR3 coding sequence is TGTGCCAGCAGCTCATCATTCACAGGGGCGCGCGAGCAGTACTTC. It is translated as CASSSSFTGAREQYF.

There are a few counts of this clone. This rearrangement joins TRBV5-1 to TRBJ2-5, with D tentatively TRBD1 (5 bases). The V gene's germline CDR1 is SGHRS and CDR2 YFSETQ. CDR3 size: 14 residues. Deletions cut 2 bases from V and 5 bases from J, with 13 bases between. The CDR3 sequence: CASSFGEAGETQYF. The CDR3 DNA is TGCGCCAGCAGCTTCGGTGAAGCAGGGGAGACCCAGTACTTC.